Sequencing of this T cell receptor (beta chain) was carried out in a study of cytomegalovirus exposure and HLA in healthy donors. Notes on the study in general: TCR beta chains numbering some 160 were designated cytomegalovirus-associated. Confirmation in vitro established that a few CMV-associated chains were specific for CMV antigens.

As concerns this clone: The antigen remains undetermined.

Sequencing used immunoSEQ multiplex PCR; TCRdb keeps in-frame clones, though not all of them. The table lists about 180,000 clones, roughly 85% of them singletons, with about a sixth in the top ten. Per the germline V gene, CDR1 is MNHEY and CDR2 is SMNVEV (reference sequence). This CDR3 comprises 13 residues. V was cut by 7 bases and J by 0 bases, with 4 bases left in between. Sequencing input: PBMCs. V is TRBV27 and J is TRBJ2-6; D is ambiguous. The sequence was collected from a man younger than 35 in good health and CMV-seropositive. The CDR3 region is CASTRSGANVLTF. The CDR3 bases are TGTGCCAGCACCCGCTCTGGGGCCAACGTCCTGACTTTC.